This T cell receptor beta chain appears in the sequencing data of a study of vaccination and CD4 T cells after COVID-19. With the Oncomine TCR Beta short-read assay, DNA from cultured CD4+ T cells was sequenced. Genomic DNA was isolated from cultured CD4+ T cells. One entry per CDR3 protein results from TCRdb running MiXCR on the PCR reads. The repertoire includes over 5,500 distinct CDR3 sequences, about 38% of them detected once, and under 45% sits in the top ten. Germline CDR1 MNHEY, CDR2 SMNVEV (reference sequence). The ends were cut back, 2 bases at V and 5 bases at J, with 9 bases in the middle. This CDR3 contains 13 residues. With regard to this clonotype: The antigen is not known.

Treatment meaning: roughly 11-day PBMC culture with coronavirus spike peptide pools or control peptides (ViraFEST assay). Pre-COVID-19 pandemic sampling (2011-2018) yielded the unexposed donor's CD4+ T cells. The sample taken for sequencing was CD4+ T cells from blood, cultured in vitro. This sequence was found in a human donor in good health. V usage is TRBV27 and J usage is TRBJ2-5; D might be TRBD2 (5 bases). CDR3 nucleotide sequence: TGTGCCAGCAGTTTAAATGGGGAGGAGACCCAGTACTTC. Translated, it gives CASSLNGEETQYF.